This T cell receptor beta chain was observed in a study of cytomegalovirus exposure and HLA in healthy donors. Study-level results: HLA alleles showed associations with approximately 15,000 TCR beta sequences in a later analysis, at a 0.05 false discovery rate.

Germline V gene sequence: CDR1 MNHNY, CDR2 SVGAGI (reference sequence). Trimming took 6 bases from V and 8 from J; bases not matched to a gene: 10. CDR3 length: 14 amino acids. Concerning this clone: The antigen remains unidentified.

The PCR made use of 60 Vbeta and 13 Jbeta primers. Method: immunoSEQ multiplex PCR; TCRdb's copy keeps in-frame clones and lacks some. The data hold some 95,000 clones, with roughly 74% observed a single time. Sample: PBMCs. This chain connects TRBV6-6 to TRBJ1-1; 9 positions agree with TRBD1. The sequence came from a woman aged 18-30 years in good health and CMV-seropositive. The CDR3 DNA reads TGTGCCAGCAGCACCGGGACAGGGATCCTCGAAGCTTTCTTT. This sequence encodes CASSTGTGILEAFF.